This T cell receptor (beta chain) emerged from a study of cytomegalovirus exposure and HLA in healthy donors. Study-wide points: Likely technical artifact: a cluster of highly shared sequence variants. Being indistinguishable, some V segments were excluded, TRBV6-2 and TRBV6-3 among them. Most sequenced TCRs were rare (though some public TCRs occurred in many donors). Common viral pathogens were later found to be apparently linked to several of the most significant clusters.

The V end was cut by 0 bases, the J end by 6 bases, with 14 bases between. There are 14 residues in the CDR3. Germline V lookup: CDR1 SQVTM, CDR2 ANQGSEA. This clone showed up just once. Its antigen is currently unknown. In the PCR, 60 Vbeta and 13 Jbeta primers were used. Clones were sequenced by immunoSEQ multiplex PCR, and TCRdb holds only the in-frame ones, with some missing. This sample has about 160,000 clones, with approximately 90% found just once. This chain uses TRBV29-1 with TRBJ1-1; possible D gene TRBD1, 6 bases. This receptor was taken from a young woman in good health and CMV-seronegative. Sequencing was done on a sample of PBMCs. DNA for the CDR3: TGCAGCGTTGAAGATGGGGGGGCCAGTCCTGAAGCTTTCTTT. Translation gives CSVEDGGASPEAFF.